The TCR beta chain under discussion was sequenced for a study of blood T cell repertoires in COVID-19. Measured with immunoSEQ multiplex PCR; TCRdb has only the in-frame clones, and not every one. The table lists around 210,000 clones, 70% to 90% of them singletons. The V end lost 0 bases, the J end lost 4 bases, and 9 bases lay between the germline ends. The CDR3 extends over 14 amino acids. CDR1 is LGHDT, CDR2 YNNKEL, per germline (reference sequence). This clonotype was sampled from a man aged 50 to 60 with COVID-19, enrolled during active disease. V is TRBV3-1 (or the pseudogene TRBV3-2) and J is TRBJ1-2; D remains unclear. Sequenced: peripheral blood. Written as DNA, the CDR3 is TGTGCCAGCAGCCAAGAAGTAGCCGCCTATGGCTACACCTTC. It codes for CASSQEVAAYGYTF.